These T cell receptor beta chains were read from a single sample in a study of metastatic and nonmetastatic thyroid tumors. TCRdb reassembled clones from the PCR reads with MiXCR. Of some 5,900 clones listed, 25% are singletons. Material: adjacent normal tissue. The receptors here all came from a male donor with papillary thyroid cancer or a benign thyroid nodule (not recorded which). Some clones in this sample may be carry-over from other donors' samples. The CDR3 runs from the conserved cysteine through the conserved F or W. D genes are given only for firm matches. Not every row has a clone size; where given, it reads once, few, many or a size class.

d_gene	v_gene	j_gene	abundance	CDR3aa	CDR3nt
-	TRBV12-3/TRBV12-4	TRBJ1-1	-	CASSPATSEAFF	TGTGCCAGCAGCCCCGCAACGTCTGAAGCTTTCTTT
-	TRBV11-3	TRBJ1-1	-	CASSLGAGLLNTEAFF	TGTGCCAGCAGCTTAGGGGCGGGACTGCTGAACACTGAAGCTTTCTTT
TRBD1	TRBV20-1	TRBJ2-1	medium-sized	CSASPGQGAFDEQFF	TGCAGTGCTAGTCCGGGACAGGGGGCGTTCGATGAGCAGTTCTTC
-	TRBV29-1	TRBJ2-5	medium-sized	CSVWGGRGPETQYF	TGCAGCGTATGGGGGGGCAGGGGCCCTGAGACCCAGTACTTC
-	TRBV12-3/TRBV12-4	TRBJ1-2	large	CASSLQGYGYTF	TGTGCCAGCAGTTTGCAGGGATATGGCTACACCTTC
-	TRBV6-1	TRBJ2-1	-	CASTGYIRDEQFF	TGTGCCAGCACCGGCTACATTAGGGATGAGCAGTTCTTC
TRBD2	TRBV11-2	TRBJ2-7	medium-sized	CASSLDHRREVSYEQYF	TGTGCCAGCAGCTTAGATCATCGACGGGAGGTTAGCTACGAGCAGTACTTC
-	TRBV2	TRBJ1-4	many	CASRRTESNEKLFF	TGTGCCAGCAGGAGGACAGAGTCTAATGAAAAACTGTTTTTT
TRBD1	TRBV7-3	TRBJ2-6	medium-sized	CASSPYEGAAGPGANVLTF	TGTGCCAGCAGCCCCTACGAGGGGGCGGCCGGGCCTGGGGCCAACGTCCTGACTTTC
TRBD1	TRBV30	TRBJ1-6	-	CAWSAGTGSPLHF	TGTGCCTGGAGCGCTGGGACAGGTTCACCCCTCCACTTT
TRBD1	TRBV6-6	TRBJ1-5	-	CASSPRTGREVLSNQPQHF	TGTGCCAGCAGTCCCAGGACAGGTCGTGAAGTGTTGAGCAATCAGCCCCAGCATTTT
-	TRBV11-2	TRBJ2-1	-	CASSHSEGLLFDEQFF	TGTGCCAGCAGCCACTCAGAGGGGTTGTTGTTTGATGAGCAGTTCTTC
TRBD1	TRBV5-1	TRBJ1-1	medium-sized	CASSRDRNTEAFF	TGCGCCAGCAGCAGGGACAGGAACACTGAAGCTTTCTTT
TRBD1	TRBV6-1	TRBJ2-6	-	CASRLGQGSSGANVLTF	TGTGCCAGCAGACTCGGACAGGGGAGCTCTGGGGCCAACGTCCTGACTTTC
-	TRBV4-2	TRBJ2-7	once	CASSRQGGSYEQYF	TGTGCCAGCAGCCGACAGGGAGGCTCCTACGAGCAGTACTTC
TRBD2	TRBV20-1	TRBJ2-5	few	CSPDCPSGQETQYF	TGCAGCCCCGACTGTCCTAGCGGCCAAGAGACCCAGTACTTC
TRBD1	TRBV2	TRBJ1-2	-	CASIPGQGDYGYTF	TGTGCCAGCATCCCGGGACAGGGAGACTATGGCTACACCTTC
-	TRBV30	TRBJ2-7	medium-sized	CAGTPIGAYEQYF	TGTGCCGGAACACCAATTGGGGCCTACGAGCAGTACTTC
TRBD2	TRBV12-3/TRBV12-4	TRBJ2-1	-	CASSLTSGTYNEQFF	TGTGCCAGCAGTCTAACTAGCGGAACCTACAATGAGCAGTTCTTC
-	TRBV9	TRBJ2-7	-	CASSVDDRPTYEQYF	TGTGCCAGCAGCGTAGATGACAGGCCAACCTACGAGCAGTACTTC
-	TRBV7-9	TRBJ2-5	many	CASSLLVETQYF	TGTGCCAGCAGCTTATTGGTGGAGACCCAGTACTTC
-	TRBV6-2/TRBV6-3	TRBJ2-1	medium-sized	CASRASANSYNEQFF	TGTGCCAGCAGGGCGAGCGCGAACTCCTACAATGAGCAGTTCTTC
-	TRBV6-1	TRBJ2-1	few	CASSNGNEQFF	TGTGCCAGCAGTAATGGCAATGAGCAGTTCTTC
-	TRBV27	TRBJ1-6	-	CASTYRFPGYNSPLHF	TGTGCCAGCACCTACAGGTTCCCAGGGTATAATTCACCCCTCCACTTT
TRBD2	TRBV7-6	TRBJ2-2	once	CASSLGVAGAGELFF	TGTGCCAGCAGCTTAGGAGTGGCGGGGGCCGGGGAGCTGTTTTTT
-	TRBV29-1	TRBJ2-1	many	CSVEDWANNEQFF	TGCAGCGTTGAAGATTGGGCCAACAATGAGCAGTTCTTC
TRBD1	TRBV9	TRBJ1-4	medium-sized	CASSVGIGTGYEKLFF	TGTGCCAGCAGCGTAGGGATCGGGACAGGGTATGAAAAACTGTTTTTT
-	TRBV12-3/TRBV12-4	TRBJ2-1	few	CASSYEPPGYNEQFF	TGTGCCAGCAGCTATGAGCCACCCGGGTACAATGAGCAGTTCTTC
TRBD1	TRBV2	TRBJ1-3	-	CASIETVTGSAGNTIYF	TGTGCCAGCATTGAAACCGTGACAGGGAGCGCTGGAAACACCATATATTTT
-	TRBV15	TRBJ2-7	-	CATSSGPGVSYEQYF	TGTGCCACCAGCAGTGGCCCGGGCGTCTCCTACGAGCAGTACTTC
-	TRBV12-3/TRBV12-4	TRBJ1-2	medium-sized	CASSFGVYGYTF	TGTGCCAGCAGTTTTGGGGTCTATGGCTACACCTTC
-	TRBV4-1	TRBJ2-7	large	CASSPPLSYEQYF	TGCGCCAGCAGCCCCCCCCTCTCCTACGAGCAGTACTTC
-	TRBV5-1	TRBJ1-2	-	CASSLLDSSYGYTF	TGCGCCAGCAGCTTGCTTGACAGCAGCTATGGCTACACCTTC
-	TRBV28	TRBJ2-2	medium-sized	CASRQGVGELFF	TGTGCCAGCAGACAGGGTGTTGGGGAGCTGTTTTTT
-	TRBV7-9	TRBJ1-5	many	CASSDGGQPQHF	TGTGCCAGCAGCGACGGCGGGCAGCCCCAGCATTTT
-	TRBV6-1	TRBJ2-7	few	CASSRGSYEQYF	TGTGCCAGCAGCAGGGGTTCCTACGAGCAGTACTTC
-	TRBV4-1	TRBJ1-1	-	CASSQGIITEAFF	TGCGCCAGCAGCCAGGGGATCATCACTGAAGCTTTCTTT
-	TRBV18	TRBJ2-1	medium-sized	CASSPPWLEVNNEQFF	TGTGCCAGCTCACCACCGTGGTTAGAGGTTAACAATGAGCAGTTCTTC
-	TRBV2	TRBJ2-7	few	CASSDSDGGGQYF	TGTGCCAGCAGTGACTCAGACGGTGGCGGGCAGTACTTC
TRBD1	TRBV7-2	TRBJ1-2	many	CASSPGQGDNYGYTF	TGTGCCAGCAGCCCCGGACAGGGCGACAACTATGGCTACACCTTC
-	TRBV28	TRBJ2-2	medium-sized	CASSLLGGRAGELFF	TGTGCCAGCAGTTTATTGGGGGGGCGCGCCGGGGAGCTGTTTTTT
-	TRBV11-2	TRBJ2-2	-	CGWSRSGTGELFF	TGTGGGTGGAGCCGCAGCGGAACCGGGGAGCTGTTTTTT
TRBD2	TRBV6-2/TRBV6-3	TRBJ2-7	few	CASSYLAGTIYEQYF	TGTGCCAGCAGTTACCTAGCAGGGACTATTTACGAGCAGTACTTC
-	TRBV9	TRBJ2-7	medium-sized	CASSPTISYEQYF	TGTGCCAGCAGCCCGACTATTTCCTACGAGCAGTACTTC
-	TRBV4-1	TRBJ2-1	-	CASSRVVLRNEQFF	TGCGCCAGCAGCCGGGTGGTGTTAAGGAATGAGCAGTTCTTC
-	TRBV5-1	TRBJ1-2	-	CASSLLTGQWGYTF	TGCGCCAGCAGCTTATTAACAGGGCAATGGGGCTACACCTTC
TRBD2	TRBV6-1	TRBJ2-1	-	CASTGTSGNREQFF	TGTGCCAGCACCGGGACTAGCGGGAATAGGGAGCAGTTCTTC
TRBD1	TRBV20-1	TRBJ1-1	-	CSARDDRETEAFF	TGCAGTGCTAGAGATGACAGGGAGACTGAAGCTTTCTTT
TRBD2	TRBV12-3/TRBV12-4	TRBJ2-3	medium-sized	CASNPSPGLAYDTQYF	TGTGCCAGCAACCCCTCCCCGGGACTAGCATATGATACGCAGTATTTT
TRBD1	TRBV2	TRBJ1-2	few	CASNRQGPNYGYTF	TGTGCCAGCAATCGACAGGGCCCCAACTATGGCTACACCTTC
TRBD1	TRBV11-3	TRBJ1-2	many	CASSPGGGRTFFGYTF	TGTGCCAGCAGCCCAGGAGGGGGCAGGACCTTCTTCGGCTACACCTTC
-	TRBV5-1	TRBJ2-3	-	CASSPDALRGGTDTQYF	TGCGCCAGCAGCCCCGACGCCCTGCGGGGAGGCACAGATACGCAGTATTTT